The entry below gives a single T cell receptor (beta chain) sequence along with its context. Study processing details: From reference gene primer amplification, estimates of nucleated cell counts were derived. Produced via immunoSEQ multiplex PCR; TCRdb's table is partial and in-frame only. The DNA gave D and trimming, while V, J and clone size come from that table. The data hold nearly 80,000 clones, with roughly four fifths observed a single time. The V segment lost 0 bases and the J segment 2 bases; nucleotides outside the gene matches: 4. From germline, CDR1 is MGHRA and CDR2 YSYEKL. CDR3 length equals 15 residues. This sample is part of a study of blood T cell repertoires in COVID-19. On the study more broadly: Whether acute or convalescent, the COVID-19 samples came from the United States, Italy and Spain.

This receptor was obtained from a woman in her sixties or seventies with acute or convalescent COVID-19. What was sequenced was peripheral blood. This chain uses TRBV4-1 with TRBJ2-7; 7 bases line up with TRBD1. The CDR3 loop reads CASSQDDRVAYEQYF. Written as DNA, the CDR3 is TGCGCCAGCAGCCAAGACGACAGGGTAGCCTACGAGCAGTACTTC.